This record looks at one T cell receptor (beta chain) sequence and its context. This sample is drawn from a study of blood T cell repertoires in COVID-19. Source study methods: Amplification from reference gene primers served as the basis for estimated nucleated cell counts. Profiling relied on immunoSEQ multiplex PCR, and the TCRdb table lists in-frame clones only, not all of them. The V and J calls and clone size come from that table; D and trimming were worked out from the DNA. This sample has about 270,000 clones; 80% to 90% occur once, and the top ten carry about an eighth. Germline V lookup: CDR1 ENHRY, CDR2 SYGVKD. V gave up 2 bases and J gave up 4 bases, with 6 bases separating them. This CDR3 has 12 residues. The Seattle patients joined while their infection was active and were tracked longitudinally afterward.

The chain links TRBV10-3 to TRBJ2-7; D may be TRBD2 (5 bases). Material: peripheral blood. The sequence derives from a woman aged 25-40 years with COVID-19, enrolled during active disease. CDR3 residues: CAISERDYEQYF. The CDR3, as DNA: TGTGCCATCAGTGAGCGGGATTACGAGCAGTACTTC.